This is a list of T cell receptor beta chains from one sample in a study of shared clonotypes between healthy human individuals. Method: immunoSEQ multiplex PCR; TCRdb's copy keeps in-frame clones and lacks some. The sample gives approximately 2,000,000 clones, 85% to 95% of which show up once; 0.37% is in the top ten. Sequenced sample: naive CD4+ T cells from PBMCs. The origin of the receptors is a man younger than 35 in good health. Some clones in this sample may be carry-over from other donors' samples. Both conserved end residues are part of each CDR3. The D gene is left open where the match is weak. A clone size is listed for some rows: how often the clone was seen (once, few, many), or a class if it is expanded.

j_call | d_call | clone_size | v_call | cdr3_nt | cdr3_aa
TRBJ2-2 | . | . | TRBV19 | TGTGCCAGTAGTGGGCTAGTGAGGACCGGGGAGCTGTTTTTT | CASSGLVRTGELFF
TRBJ2-3 | TRBD1 | . | TRBV7-3 | TGTGCCAGCAGCCGGGGACAGGGGGCTCACACAGATACGCAGTATTTT | CASSRGQGAHTDTQYF
TRBJ2-7 | . | . | TRBV9 | TGTGCCAGCAGCCAGGGATTTGACTACGAGCAGTACTTC | CASSQGFDYEQYF
TRBJ1-2 | TRBD1 | . | TRBV7-8 | TGTGCCAGCAGCCCACAGACAGGGGGAACCTATGGCTACACCTTC | CASSPQTGGTYGYTF
TRBJ1-1 | . | . | TRBV2 | TGTGCCAGCAGTGAATTAACCCGAGCGCGGGGGACTGAAGCTTTCTTT | CASSELTRARGTEAFF
TRBJ1-5 | . | . | TRBV29-1 | TGCAGCGTCGCTAATTTCAATCAGCCCCAGCATTTT | CSVANFNQPQHF
TRBJ2-2 | TRBD1 | . | TRBV28 | TGTGCCAGCAGTTTTACAGGGGATTATGGGGAGCTGTTTTTT | CASSFTGDYGELFF
TRBJ2-6 | . | . | TRBV19 | TGTGCCATTGGGCCAGGAATCAGCTCTGGGGCCAACGTCCTGACTTTC | CAIGPGISSGANVLTF
TRBJ1-5 | TRBD1 | once | TRBV6-1 | TGTGCCAGCAGCTTATCCGGGACAGGTAATCGGCCCCAGCATTTT | CASSLSGTGNRPQHF
TRBJ1-1 | . | . | TRBV5-6 | TGTGCCAGCAGCTTATATGACCACATGAACACTGAAGCTTTCTTT | CASSLYDHMNTEAFF
TRBJ2-5 | . | . | TRBV5-1 | TGCGCCAGCAGCTTGGGAGAAGAGACCCAGTACTTC | CASSLGEETQYF
TRBJ2-2 | TRBD2 | . | TRBV11-3 | TGTGCCAGCAGCCCAGGAAGGGGACTAGCGGGAGTTAACACCGGGGAGCTGTTTTTT | CASSPGRGLAGVNTGELFF
TRBJ2-3 | TRBD1 | . | TRBV28 | TGTGCCAGCAGTTCCGGACAGGAGAGGTGGCGGGTCTCTAGCACAGATACGCAGTATTTT | CASSSGQERWRVSSTDTQYF
TRBJ2-3 | TRBD2 | . | TRBV6-1 | TGTGCCAGCAGTGAAAGGGGACTAGTATCAGATACGCAGTATTTT | CASSERGLVSDTQYF
TRBJ1-5 | . | . | TRBV9 | TGTGCCAGCAGCGCAAGGACGCTAGGGCCCCAGCATTTT | CASSARTLGPQHF
TRBJ1-1 | . | . | TRBV7-9 | TGTGCCAGCAGCTTTACGGGACCCGCCGCTGAAGCTTTCTTT | CASSFTGPAAEAFF
TRBJ2-1 | . | . | TRBV6-4 | TGTGCCAGCAGGACGACGGGGAGCTCCTACAATGAGCAGTTCTTC | CASRTTGSSYNEQFF
TRBJ2-5 | . | . | TRBV15 | TGTGCCACCAGCTGGGAATGGGGGGCCGGGGAGACCCAGTACTTC | CATSWEWGAGETQYF
TRBJ2-5 | TRBD2 | . | TRBV29-1 | TGCAGCATAGCGGGGGACAGAGGGTTAGAGACCCAGTACTTC | CSIAGDRGLETQYF
TRBJ2-3 | . | . | TRBV9 | TGTGCCAGCAGCGTAGGACCTGGGTCGGATACGCAGTATTTT | CASSVGPGSDTQYF
TRBJ1-1 | . | . | TRBV28 | TGTGCCAGCACCTACAGGGACTTCCGGAGGGCTTTCTTT | CASTYRDFRRAFF
TRBJ2-3 | . | . | TRBV9 | TGTGCCAGCAGCGGTGGTAAGAGTCCAGGACAGCTTCGGGCAGATACGCAGTATTTT | CASSGGKSPGQLRADTQYF
TRBJ1-5 | TRBD1 | . | TRBV18 | TGTGCCAGCTCACCGGCCGGGACAGGGGGCAATCAGCCCCAGCATTTT | CASSPAGTGGNQPQHF
TRBJ1-5 | . | once | TRBV10-1 | TGCGCCAGCCGGGACAATCGGTATAGCAATCAGCCCCAGCATTTT | CASRDNRYSNQPQHF
TRBJ2-2 | TRBD2 | . | TRBV2 | TGTGCCAGCAGTCTTTCCAGCGGGACGAACACCGGGGAGCTGTTTTTT | CASSLSSGTNTGELFF
TRBJ2-2 | . | . | TRBV27 | TGTGCCAGCAGTAAAACGAACACCGGGGAGCTGTTTTTT | CASSKTNTGELFF
TRBJ2-5 | TRBD2 | . | TRBV14 | TGTGCCAGCAGCCAAGGGTGGACTAGCGGGAGCCGAGAGACCCAGTACTTC | CASSQGWTSGSRETQYF
TRBJ1-1 | . | . | TRBV19 | TGTGCCAGTAAAAGAACGGGGGCGCGAGCTGAAGCTTTCTTT | CASKRTGARAEAFF
TRBJ2-1 | . | once | TRBV10-3 | TGTGCCATCAGAATAAACCGGGACGGTTCCTACAATGAGCAGTTCTTC | CAIRINRDGSYNEQFF
TRBJ1-2 | . | once | TRBV27 | TGTGCCAGCAGTTATAACGGGCTTGGCTACACCTTC | CASSYNGLGYTF
TRBJ2-7 | . | . | TRBV2 | TGTGCCAGCAGTGAAGGTAGGGGGTTCAGCGAGCAGTACTTC | CASSEGRGFSEQYF
TRBJ1-2 | . | . | TRBV25-1 | TGTGCCAGCAGCCCTACAGGAGCTAACTATGGCTACACCTTC | CASSPTGANYGYTF
TRBJ2-1 | . | . | TRBV5-5 | TGTGCCAGCAGCCCTGGAGTCGGGTCTGAGCAGTTCTTC | CASSPGVGSEQFF
TRBJ1-1 | . | . | TRBV9 | TGTGCCAGCAGCGTAGAAGGGGCCCCACCTGACACTGAAGCTTTCTTT | CASSVEGAPPDTEAFF
TRBJ2-7 | . | . | TRBV7-2 | TGTGCCAGCAGCCCCTTCCGGGACCCCCTGGAGCAGTACTTC | CASSPFRDPLEQYF
TRBJ1-5 | . | once | TRBV29-1 | TGCAGCGTTGAGGCCGGTACTAATCAGCCCCAGCATTTT | CSVEAGTNQPQHF
TRBJ1-1 | . | . | TRBV30 | TGTGCCTGGAGTGTAATGGGGATTAGAGGAGCTTTCTTT | CAWSVMGIRGAFF
TRBJ2-1 | . | . | TRBV12-5 | TGTGCTAGTGGCCTTAGCTCCTACAATGAGCAGTTCTTC | CASGLSSYNEQFF
TRBJ2-5 | . | once | TRBV30 | TGTGCCTGGAGTGTGGGGGACATGGGGACCCAGTACTTC | CAWSVGDMGTQYF
TRBJ2-2 | . | . | TRBV5-6 | TGTGCCAGCGGTAGGACGGCCACGAACACCGGGGAGCTGTTTTTT | CASGRTATNTGELFF
TRBJ1-1 | TRBD1 | . | TRBV2 | TGTGCCAGCAGGGAGGACAGGGGGCTCCCTGAAGCTTTCTTT | CASREDRGLPEAFF
TRBJ2-4 | . | . | TRBV6-5 | TGTGCCAGCAGTTATTTGATGAGGGGCAAAAACATTCAGTACTTC | CASSYLMRGKNIQYF
TRBJ1-2 | . | . | TRBV9 | TGTGCCAGCAGCGTAGACATCGTCGGGAACTATGGCTACACCTTC | CASSVDIVGNYGYTF
TRBJ1-2 | . | . | TRBV7-3 | TGTGCCAGCAGCTTATTAGGGTTCAACTATGGCTACACCTTC | CASSLLGFNYGYTF
TRBJ2-1 | . | . | TRBV29-1 | TGCAGCGTTGAAGAGATAGCGACTAGTTACAATGAGCAGTTCTTC | CSVEEIATSYNEQFF
TRBJ1-1 | . | . | TRBV25-1 | TGTGCCAGCAGTGAACGTGAGAGGGAGGTTACTGAAGCTTTCTTT | CASSEREREVTEAFF
TRBJ1-4 | . | . | TRBV7-2 | TGTGCCAGCAGCCTACAGGGTTCTAATGAAAAACTGTTTTTT | CASSLQGSNEKLFF